This T cell receptor beta chain came from a study of vaccination and CD4 T cells after COVID-19. For the study at large: Convalescent cases consisted of six males and four females, of whom two were Hispanic. According to the study, participants were given two doses of BNT162b2 or mRNA-1273 vaccine.

Germline CDR1 GTSNPN, CDR2 SVGIG (reference sequence). The CDR3 is 14 amino acids. The V gene end was trimmed by 1 base and the J gene end by 2 bases; junction bases not matched to a gene: 2. Sequencing of cultured CD4+ T cell DNA used the Oncomine TCR Beta short-read assay. Scientists extracted genomic DNA from CD4+ T cells grown in culture. TCRdb redid the calling of the PCR reads with MiXCR, one entry per CDR3 protein. The table includes about 12,000 distinct CDR3 sequences, 53% detected once. Regarding this clonotype: Its antigen is as yet unknown.

Treatment noted: approximately nine-day PBMC culture with coronavirus spike peptide pools or control peptides (ViraFEST assay). The sample taken for sequencing was CD4+ T cells from blood, cultured in vitro. The chain is built from TRBV30 and TRBJ2-5, with 9 bases matching TRBD2. The clonotype comes from a human donor who had recovered from COVID-19. CDR3 amino acids: CAWSGAGGQETQYF. CDR3 nucleotides: TGTGCCTGGAGTGGGGCGGGGGGGCAAGAGACCCAGTACTTC.